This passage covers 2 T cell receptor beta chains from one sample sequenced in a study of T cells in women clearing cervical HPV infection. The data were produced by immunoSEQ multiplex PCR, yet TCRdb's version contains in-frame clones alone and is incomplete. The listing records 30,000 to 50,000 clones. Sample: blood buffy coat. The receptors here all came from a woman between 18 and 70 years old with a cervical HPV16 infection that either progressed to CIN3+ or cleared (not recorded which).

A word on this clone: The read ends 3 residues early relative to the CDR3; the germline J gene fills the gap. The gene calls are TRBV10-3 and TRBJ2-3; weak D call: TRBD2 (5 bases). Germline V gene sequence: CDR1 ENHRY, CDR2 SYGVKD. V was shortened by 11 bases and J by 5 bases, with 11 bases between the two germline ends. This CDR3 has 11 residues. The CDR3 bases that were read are TGTGCCGTAGGACTCATAGATACG. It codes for CAVGLIDT. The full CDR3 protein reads CAVGLIDTQYF.

Incomplete CDR3 DNA: TGTGCCAGCAGCTTAAGAGGGACAACGAGCTCCTACGAG. Its protein product is CASSLRGTTSSYE. The whole CDR3 region reads CASSLRGTTSSYEQYF. The V and J genes are TRBV7-3 and TRBJ2-7; tentatively, D is TRBD1 (6 bases). The read finishes 3 residues shy of the CDR3 end, and the germline J gene is used to complete it. V gave up 1 base and J gave up 0 bases, with 13 bases separating them. This CDR3 has 16 residues. The germline CDR1 and CDR2 sequences are SGHTA and FQGTGA.